This T cell receptor (beta chain) appears in the sequencing data of a study of vaccination effects on CD4 cells after COVID-19 (dated by TCRdb to between 2021 and 2024). Regarding the research as a whole: In the ViraFEST assay, PBMC were stimulated with viral peptide pools, and TCR sequencing was then used to find antigen-specific CD4+ T cell clonotypes based on their expansion. Each participant received two doses of an mRNA SARS-CoV-2 vaccine, either BNT162b2 or mRNA-1273. Some 2.2 million PBMC per well were cultured in IMDM with roughly 5% human AB serum, about 9.4 IU/ml IL-2 and gentamicin, plus 10 ug/ml peptides. The study compared SARS-CoV-2 spike-specific CD4+ TCR repertoires before and after mRNA vaccination in COVID-19 convalescent patients and infection-naive vaccine recipients. A total of 10 COVID-19 convalescent patients and several SARS-CoV-2-naive healthy vaccine recipients were included in the full study. Cultures from other donors in the study were sequenced with the Oncomine TCR Beta short-read assay on an Illumina iSeq 100. Here is what the overall study found, with its caveats: Clones induced by infection and clones induced by vaccination both contracted markedly at late timepoints after vaccination, which fits with T cell responses waning over time. Only a small number of convalescent patients were included, and no early post-infection timepoints were available, which limited the study. In healthy vaccine recipients, vaccine-induced clones were almost all SARS-CoV-2 mono-reactive, with only 1 of 255 being cross-reactive with common cold coronaviruses.

Libraries were built with the immunoSEQ multiplex PCR assay. TCR beta CDR3 sequencing was performed on DNA from the cultured, isolated CD4+ T cells. For the original study's pipeline: Non-productive TCR sequences were removed, reads were trimmed to the CDR3 region, and CDR3s of at least 7 amino acids were retained. Antigen-specific clonotypes were identified using the MANAFEST web app by comparison of expansion in peptide wells against reference cultures. For clones to be considered positive, expansion at FDR<0.05 versus reference and all other wells, an odds ratio above 5, and a frequency above 0.1% in two replicate wells were required. A clonotype was called cross-reactive if it was significantly expanded both in SARS-CoV-2 spike wells and in at least one common cold coronavirus spike condition. Levenshtein distance calculated with the stringdist R package was used to assess CDR3 similarity, and unrooted trees were constructed with ape in R 3.6.1. The clones in this table, taken by TCRdb from immuneACCESS, are in-frame only. Not every clone is retained; where verified, under half of the shortfall comes from an unresolved V gene, and the cause of the rest is unknown. The DNA gave D and trimming, while V, J and clone size come from that table. The sample table records some 40,000 clones; 82% of these occur just once. Just under 3% of the sample rests with the top ten.

For this chain, trimming is 4 bases at the V end and 4 bases at the J end, and the number of junction bases without a gene match is 8. Sequences SEHNR (CDR1) and FQNEAQ (CDR2) are obtained from the germline V gene (reference sequence). The CDR3 contains 15 residues, cysteine and phenylalanine counted. CDR3 DNA only is kept here, 45 bases in frame from base 1. After around eleven days of culture, CD4+ T cells were isolated with the EasySep CD4+ T cell isolation kit. Healthy vaccine recipients had no prior SARS-CoV-2 infection, confirmed by negative nucleocapsid antibodies before and after vaccination. On days 3 and 7, half of the culture medium was replaced with fresh IL-2-containing medium. Unless otherwise noted, each peptide stimulation condition was cultured in triplicate wells. PBMC were separated from whole blood using Ficoll-Paque Plus gradient centrifugation and were then either cryopreserved at -140C or used fresh. Genomic DNA was extracted from cultured CD4+ T cells with the QIAamp micro DNA kit.

This clone was seen a handful of times. It lacks a known antigen. Base qualities are missing; no much larger clone stands one base away. This sequence was found in a human donor who received a COVID-19 vaccine. The chain is encoded by TRBV7-9 joined to TRBJ2-5; 8 of the junction bases match TRBD2. The material was CD4+ T cells from PBMCs cultured without peptide, obtained before COVID-19 vaccination. The CDR3 reads as follows: CASSYERGGRETQYF. The nucleotides are TGTGCCAGCAGCTACGAACGGGGGGGCCGAGAGACCCAGTACTTC.